Listed here are 2 T cell receptor beta chains from one sample, sequenced in a study of blood T cell repertoires in COVID-19. The repertoire was sequenced with immunoSEQ multiplex PCR; TCRdb's copy has only in-frame clones and lacks some. Among under 200,000 clones listed, 82% were seen once. The sequencing input was peripheral blood. These receptors originate from a woman aged 55-70 years with COVID-19, enrolled during active disease.

CDR3 loop: CASSVETGRAGELFF. The CDR3 DNA is TGTGCCAGCAGCGTAGAGACAGGGAGAGCCGGGGAGCTGTTTTTT. The chain joins TRBV9 to TRBJ2-2, with 7 positions matching TRBD1. This CDR3 spans 15 amino acids. Trimming cost V 0 bases and J 6 bases; bases outside gene matches: 5. CDR1 and CDR2 from the germline V gene are SGDLS and YYNGEE.

V and J are TRBV6-1 and TRBJ1-6; maybe TRBD1 (6 bases). CDR3 size: 14 residues. The germline V and J ends were trimmed by 0 bases and 6 bases, with 6 bases remaining between them. Germline CDR1 MNHNS, CDR2 SASEGT. This CDR3 is CASSEAQGNSPLHF. The DNA for the CDR3 is TGTGCCAGCAGTGAAGCACAGGGTAATTCACCCCTCCACTTT.